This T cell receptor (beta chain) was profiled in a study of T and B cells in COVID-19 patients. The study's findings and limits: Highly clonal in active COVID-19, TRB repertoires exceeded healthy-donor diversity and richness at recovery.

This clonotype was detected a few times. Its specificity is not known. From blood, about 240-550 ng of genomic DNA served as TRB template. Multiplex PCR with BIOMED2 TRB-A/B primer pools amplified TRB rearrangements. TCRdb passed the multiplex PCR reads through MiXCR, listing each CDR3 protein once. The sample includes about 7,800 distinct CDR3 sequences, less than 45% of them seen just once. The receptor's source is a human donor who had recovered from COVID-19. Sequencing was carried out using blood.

CDR3 DNA sequence: TGTGCCAGCGGGGACAGGGTTCGGCGCCTTGGGACTAATGAAAAACTGTTTTTT. It is translated as CASGDRVRRLGTNEKLFF. The chain has TRBV6-6 and TRBJ1-4, with 9 positions matching TRBD1. Looked up from germline, CDR1 is MNHNY and CDR2 is SVGAGI (reference sequence). Trimming cost V 8 bases and J 2 bases; bases outside gene matches: 15. This CDR3 spans 18 amino acids.